Included here is one T cell receptor (beta chain) sequence, with context. Its recognized antigen is unknown. Per-base qualities were not stored, and no clone one base away is much larger. Library prep was done by 5' RACE. The reads were generated on an Illumina HiSeq 2500. The second PCR ran for about 6 to 12 cycles and used a J-beta primer mix along with a sample-barcoded 5' primer. A unique molecular identifier was introduced onto each TCR beta cDNA molecule by a template-switch 5' adaptor carrying 12 random nucleotides. Each sample yielded at least 3 million CDR3-containing paired-end reads. The Mint cDNA synthesis kit, primed by a TRBC-specific oligonucleotide, was used to synthesize first-strand cDNA from all RNA. Following uracil-DNA glycosylase treatment, a first 18-cycle PCR with universal primers M1SS and BC2_uni_R was performed on all cDNA. Under the source paper's analysis protocol: Each sample was normalized by randomly selecting 1 million high-quality reads, each carrying a distinct molecular identifier. Instead of being binned into consensus sequences, reads with shared molecular identifiers were discarded. MiTCR, set to a Q25 quality threshold and the strictest error-elimination algorithm, was used for CDR3 identification, clonotype clustering and error correction. A nonparametric unseen species model with Euler transformation was used to estimate a lower bound on total TCR beta diversity. TCRdb reanalyzed the raw reads on its own, using fastp at Q25 for trimming and MiXCR for clone calling, and kept in-frame beta chains. For every CDR3 protein sequence, its rows merge into one entry that carries the most common genes and DNA. TCRdb, not the authors, supplied the V and J calls. Across this sample there are 1.5 million to 2 million distinct CDR3 sequences, with 28% seen only once. 7.7% of the sample lies in the top ten.

This sample stems from a study of blood T cells in healthy people across ages (dated by TCRdb to 2013 to 2016). Regarding the study in general: Template switching captured roughly one uniquely barcoded TCR beta cDNA molecule per two T cells in model experiments. To avoid experimental bias, donors of different ages were distributed randomly across sequencing lanes. Two additional independent replicas of 1 million unique cDNA reads from the same blood draw were analyzed for two donors (one aged 18 to 29 and one aged 80 or older). Four age groups were formed from the donors: young (average around 15 years), middle-aged (approximately 39), aged (roughly 58) and long-lived (about 80). The study measured age-related changes in TCR beta repertoire diversity using deep sequencing normalized with unique cDNA molecular identifiers.

Taken from cysteine to phenylalanine, the CDR3 has 18 residues. This entry keeps only the CDR3 DNA: 54 bases, framed from base 1. Donors were under 40 systemically healthy Caucasian individuals from Russia aged roughly 6 to 95 years. Each donor gave about 9.2 milliliters of peripheral blood, drawn into EDTA-treated Vacutainer tubes. Ficoll-Paque density-gradient centrifugation was used to isolate PBMCs, with at least 7 million obtained per sample. Total RNA was extracted from PBMCs with Trizol reagent, with at least 6 micrograms obtained per sample. The percentages of naive CD45RAhigh/CD27high T cells were determined by flow cytometry on a PBMC aliquot from every donor. Overall results and qualifications from the work: Conclusive comparison of naive and antigen-experienced compartments was prevented by the profiling of bulk unsorted PBMCs. Compared with the aged group, the long-lived group had more naive CD4+ T cells, fewer expanded clones and increased TCR diversity, suggesting age selection. The percentage of naive T cells measured by flow cytometry correlated strongly with observed TCR beta diversity. Total diversity estimates from one million sequenced T cells were considered lower bounds and underestimates. Donor CMV infection status was unknown, potentially confounding age-related changes in expanded clonotypes. As age increased, observed TCR beta diversity per million T cells dropped in a roughly linear way, and a significant reduction was already evident by age roughly 36.

Recombination linked TRBV21-1 to TRBJ2-1; the table gives TRBD1 as D, unverified against the DNA. TRBV21-1 is recorded as a pseudogene. Sequencing was carried out using blood. The sequence came from a woman between 25 and 40 years old in good health. The nucleotides are TGTACCAGCAGCAAGAGAGGGGAACCAGGTCTGGGTAACAATGAGCAGTTCTTC. It encodes CTSSKRGEPGLGNNEQFF.